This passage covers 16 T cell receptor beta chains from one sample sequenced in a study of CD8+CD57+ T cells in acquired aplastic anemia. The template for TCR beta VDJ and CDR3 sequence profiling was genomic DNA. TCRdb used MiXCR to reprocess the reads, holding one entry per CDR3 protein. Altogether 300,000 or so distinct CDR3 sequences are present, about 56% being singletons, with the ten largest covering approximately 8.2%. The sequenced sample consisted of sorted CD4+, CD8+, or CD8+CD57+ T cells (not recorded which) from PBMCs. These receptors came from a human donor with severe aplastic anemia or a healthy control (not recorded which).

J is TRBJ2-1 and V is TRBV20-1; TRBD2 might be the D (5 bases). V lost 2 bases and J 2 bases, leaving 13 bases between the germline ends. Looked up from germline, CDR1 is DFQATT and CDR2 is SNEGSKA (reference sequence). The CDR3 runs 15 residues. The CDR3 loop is CSARTRRVPYNEQFF. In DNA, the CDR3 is TGCAGTGCTAGAACCCGGCGGGTGCCCTACAATGAGCAGTTCTTC.

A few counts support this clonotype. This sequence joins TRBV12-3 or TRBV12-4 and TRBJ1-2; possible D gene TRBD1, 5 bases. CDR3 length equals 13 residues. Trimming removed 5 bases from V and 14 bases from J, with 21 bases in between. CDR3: CASSHNPGRGLTF. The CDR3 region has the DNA TGTGCCAGCAGTCACAACCCGGGACGGGGCCTGACCTTC.

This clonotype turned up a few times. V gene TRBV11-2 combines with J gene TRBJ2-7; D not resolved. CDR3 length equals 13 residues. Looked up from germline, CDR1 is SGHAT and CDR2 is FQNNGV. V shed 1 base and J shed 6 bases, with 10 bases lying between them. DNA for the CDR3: TGTGCCAGCAGCTTAGTTCGGCCAGGCGAGCAGTACTTC. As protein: CASSLVRPGEQYF.

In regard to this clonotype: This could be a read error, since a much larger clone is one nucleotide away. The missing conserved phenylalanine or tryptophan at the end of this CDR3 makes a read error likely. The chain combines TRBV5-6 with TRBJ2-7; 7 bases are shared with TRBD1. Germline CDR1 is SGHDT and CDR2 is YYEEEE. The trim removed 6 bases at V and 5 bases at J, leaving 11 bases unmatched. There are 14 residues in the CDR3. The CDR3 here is CASIAEGAADEQYL. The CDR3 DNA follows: TGTGCCAGCATCGCCGAGGGGGCCGCTGACGAGCAGTACCTC.

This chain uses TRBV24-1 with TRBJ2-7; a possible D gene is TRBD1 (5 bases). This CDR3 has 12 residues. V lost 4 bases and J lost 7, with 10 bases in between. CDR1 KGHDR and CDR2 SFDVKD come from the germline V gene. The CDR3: CATSDRTREQYF. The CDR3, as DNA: TGTGCCACCAGTGACCGGACACGGGAGCAGTACTTC.

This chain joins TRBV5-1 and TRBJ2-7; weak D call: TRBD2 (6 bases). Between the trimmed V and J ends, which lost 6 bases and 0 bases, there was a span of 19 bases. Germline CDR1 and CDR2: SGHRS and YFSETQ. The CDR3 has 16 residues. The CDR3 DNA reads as TGCGCCAGCAAAATGGCGCTGGAGGGCCTCTCCTACGAGCAGTACTTC. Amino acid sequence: CASKMALEGLSYEQYF.

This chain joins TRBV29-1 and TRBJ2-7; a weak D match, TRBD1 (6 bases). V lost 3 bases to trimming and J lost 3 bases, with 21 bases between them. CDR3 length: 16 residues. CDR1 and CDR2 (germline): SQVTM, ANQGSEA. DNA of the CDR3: TGCAGCGTTGAGGGTCGCGGACAGAAAAACGTCTACGAGCAGTACTTC. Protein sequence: CSVEGRGQKNVYEQYF.

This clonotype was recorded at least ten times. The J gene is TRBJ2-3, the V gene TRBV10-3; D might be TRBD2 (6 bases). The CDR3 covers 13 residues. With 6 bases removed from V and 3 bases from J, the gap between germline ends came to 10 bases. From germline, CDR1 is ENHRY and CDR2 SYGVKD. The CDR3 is CAIRGGVTDTQYF. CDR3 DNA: TGTGCCATCAGGGGGGGTGTTACAGATACGCAGTATTTT.

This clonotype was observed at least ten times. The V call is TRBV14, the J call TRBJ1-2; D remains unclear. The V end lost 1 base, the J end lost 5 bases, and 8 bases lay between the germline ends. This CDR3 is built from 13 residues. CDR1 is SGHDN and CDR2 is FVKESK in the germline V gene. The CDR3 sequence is CASSQGLQYGYTF. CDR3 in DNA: TGTGCCAGCAGCCAAGGGCTTCAGTATGGCTACACCTTC.

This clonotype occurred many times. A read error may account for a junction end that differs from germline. The CDR3 region has the DNA TGCAGTTCTAGTCGAGTGGGACCCTACAATGAGCAGTTCTTC. Residues: CSSSRVGPYNEQFF. This rearrangement joins TRBV20-1 to TRBJ2-1; D may match TRBD1 or TRBD2 (5 bases each). The CDR3 sequence is 14 residues long. Germline V gene data show CDR1 as DFQATT and CDR2 as SNEGSKA (reference sequence).

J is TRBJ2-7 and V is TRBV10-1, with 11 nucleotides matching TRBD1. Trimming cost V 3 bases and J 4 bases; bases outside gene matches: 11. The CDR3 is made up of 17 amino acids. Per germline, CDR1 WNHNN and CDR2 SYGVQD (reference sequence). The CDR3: CASSELPGTGGVYEQYF. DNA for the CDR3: TGCGCCAGCAGTGAATTACCCGGGACAGGGGGGGTGTACGAGCAGTACTTC.

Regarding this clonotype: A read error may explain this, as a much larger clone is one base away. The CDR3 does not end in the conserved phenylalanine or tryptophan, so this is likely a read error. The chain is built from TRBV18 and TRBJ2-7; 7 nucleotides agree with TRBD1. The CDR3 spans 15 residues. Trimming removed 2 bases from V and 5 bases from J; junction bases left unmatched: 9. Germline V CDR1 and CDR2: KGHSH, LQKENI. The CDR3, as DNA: TGTGCCAGCTCACCATTCACCCGGGACAGTGACGAGCAGTACTCC. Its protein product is CASSPFTRDSDEQYS.

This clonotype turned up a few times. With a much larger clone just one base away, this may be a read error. CDR3 bases: TGTGCCAGCAGTCCGCTACAGGGGGACTATAATTCACCCCTCCGCTTT. It codes for CASSPLQGDYNSPLRF. The chain is built from TRBV28 and TRBJ1-6; TRBD1 matches 8 bases. This CDR3 has 16 amino acids. Germline V gives CDR1 MDHEN, CDR2 SYDVKM.

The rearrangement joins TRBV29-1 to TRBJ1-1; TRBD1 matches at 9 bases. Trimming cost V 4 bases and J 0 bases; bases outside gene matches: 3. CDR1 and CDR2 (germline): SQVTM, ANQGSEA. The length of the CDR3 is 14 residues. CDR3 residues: CSVVQGAMNTEAFF. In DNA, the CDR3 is TGCAGCGTTGTACAGGGGGCAATGAACACTGAAGCTTTCTTT.

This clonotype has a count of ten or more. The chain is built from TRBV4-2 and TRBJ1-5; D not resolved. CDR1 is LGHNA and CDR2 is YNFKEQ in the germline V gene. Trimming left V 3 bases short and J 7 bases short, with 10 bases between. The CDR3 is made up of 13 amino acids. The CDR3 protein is CASSHDRHQPQHF. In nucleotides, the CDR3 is TGTGCCAGCAGCCACGATAGGCACCAGCCCCAGCATTTT.

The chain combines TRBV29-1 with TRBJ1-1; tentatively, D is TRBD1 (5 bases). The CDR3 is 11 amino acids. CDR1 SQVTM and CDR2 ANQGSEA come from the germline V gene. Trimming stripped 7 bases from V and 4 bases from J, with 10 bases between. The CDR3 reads CSAIDSTEAFF. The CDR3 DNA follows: TGCAGCGCCATCGACAGCACTGAAGCTTTCTTT.